The rows below give T cell receptor beta chains drawn from one sample of a study of molecular identifiers for immune sequencing clone quantification. TCRdb processed the PCR reads anew with MiXCR; each CDR3 protein has one entry. The top ten hold about 0.9% of the sample, which has under 650,000 distinct CDR3 sequences, roughly 21% seen once. Sequenced material: naive CD8+ T cells from blood, with Jurkat cell RNA spiked in. These receptors were taken from a human donor in good health. Some libraries in this study had Jurkat cell RNA spiked in. CDR3s include the opening cysteine and the closing phenylalanine or tryptophan. Each record gives: V gene, D gene, J gene, CDR3 length, clone size, CDR3 DNA, CDR3 protein. D genes are given only for firm matches. The size of a clone is reported for some rows only, either as once, few or many, or as a class for expanded clones.

V gene: TRBV27; D gene: TRBD1; J gene: TRBJ1-5; CDR3 length: 17; clone size: many; CDR3 DNA: TGTGCCAGCAACGAAGTCCCCCCAGACAGGGCAGGCCAGCCCCAGCATTTT; CDR3 protein: CASNEVPPDRAGQPQHF
V gene: TRBV28; D gene: TRBD1; J gene: TRBJ1-5; CDR3 length: 21; clone size: .; CDR3 DNA: TGTGCCAGCGGTTTTTTAGGGGTAGGGACAGGGGCTTCGGGTGTCAATCAGCCCCAGCATTTT; CDR3 protein: CASGFLGVGTGASGVNQPQHF
V gene: TRBV11-2; D gene: .; J gene: TRBJ2-3; CDR3 length: 16; clone size: .; CDR3 DNA: TGTGCCAGCAGCTGGTTACAGGGCGGCGGGACAGATACGCAGTATTTT; CDR3 protein: CASSWLQGGGTDTQYF
V gene: TRBV7-8; D gene: TRBD1; J gene: TRBJ2-7; CDR3 length: 16; clone size: .; CDR3 DNA: TGTGCCAGCAGCTTAGTTCTCGGGACAGGGGACTACGAGCAGTACTTC; CDR3 protein: CASSLVLGTGDYEQYF
V gene: TRBV3-1; D gene: .; J gene: TRBJ2-2; CDR3 length: 19; clone size: many; CDR3 DNA: TGTGCCAGCAGCCAAGCGTTTTACATAGGAGGAGCGAACACCGGGGAGCTGTTTTTT; CDR3 protein: CASSQAFYIGGANTGELFF
V gene: TRBV6-6; D gene: TRBD1; J gene: TRBJ2-1; CDR3 length: 16; clone size: few; CDR3 DNA: TGTGCCAGCAGTTACACAGACAGGGTCCCCTACAATGAGCAGTTCTTC; CDR3 protein: CASSYTDRVPYNEQFF
V gene: TRBV30; D gene: .; J gene: TRBJ2-1; CDR3 length: 15; clone size: few; CDR3 DNA: TGTGCCTTTGACCCCCCTCGGATGGCTTACAATGAGCAGTTCTTC; CDR3 protein: CAFDPPRMAYNEQFF
V gene: TRBV3-1; D gene: .; J gene: TRBJ2-3; CDR3 length: 17; clone size: many; CDR3 DNA: TGTGCCAGCAGCCACCCCACCGATGGGGTTGCGACAGATACGCAGTATTTT; CDR3 protein: CASSHPTDGVATDTQYF
V gene: TRBV4-3; D gene: TRBD2; J gene: TRBJ2-1; CDR3 length: 17; clone size: many; CDR3 DNA: TGCGCCAGCAGCCAAGTAAGGGCTAGCGGGAGTTACAATGAGCAGTTCTTC; CDR3 protein: CASSQVRASGSYNEQFF
V gene: TRBV7-9; D gene: .; J gene: TRBJ2-5; CDR3 length: 12; clone size: many; CDR3 DNA: TGTGCCAGCAGCACCAGTCAAGAGACCCAGTACTTC; CDR3 protein: CASSTSQETQYF
V gene: TRBV4-1; D gene: TRBD1; J gene: TRBJ1-1; CDR3 length: 15; clone size: many; CDR3 DNA: TGCGCCAGCAGCCGGGACAGGGTCATGAACACTGAAGCTTTCTTT; CDR3 protein: CASSRDRVMNTEAFF
V gene: TRBV7-2; D gene: .; J gene: TRBJ1-1; CDR3 length: 14; clone size: many; CDR3 DNA: TGTGCCAGCAGCTTATACGGAGTCGGCACTGAAGCTTTCTTT; CDR3 protein: CASSLYGVGTEAFF
V gene: TRBV5-4; D gene: TRBD2; J gene: TRBJ2-3; CDR3 length: 15; clone size: many; CDR3 DNA: TGTGCCAGCAGCTCGCGAGCGGGGGTCACAGATACGCAGTATTTT; CDR3 protein: CASSSRAGVTDTQYF
V gene: TRBV28; D gene: .; J gene: TRBJ1-6; CDR3 length: 14; clone size: few; CDR3 DNA: TGTGCCAGCATCTACCGGGGGGGGGGCTCACCCCTCCACTTT; CDR3 protein: CASIYRGGGSPLHF
V gene: TRBV23-1; D gene: .; J gene: TRBJ1-1; CDR3 length: 16; clone size: .; CDR3 DNA: TGCGCCAGCAGTCAATCGGGAAGTTACATGAACACTGAAGCTTTCTTT; CDR3 protein: CASSQSGSYMNTEAFF